The 2 T cell receptor beta chains below all came from one sample that was sequenced in a study of blood T cell repertoires in COVID-19. Only in-frame clones appear in the TCRdb table, and some are missing; sequencing was by immunoSEQ multiplex PCR. Altogether around 200,000 clones are present, roughly 80% being singletons, with the ten largest covering roughly an eighth. Sequences were obtained from peripheral blood. The receptors derive from a woman in her forties or fifties with acute or convalescent COVID-19.

The rearrangement uses TRBV4-3 and TRBJ1-2; maybe TRBD1 (5 bases). The germline gives CDR1 LGHNA, CDR2 YSLEER. The CDR3 has 13 residues. V lost 0 bases to trimming and J lost 8 bases, with 10 bases between them. CDR3 residues: CASSQDMQGGYTF. CDR3 in DNA: TGCGCCAGCAGCCAAGATATGCAGGGAGGCTACACCTTC.

The chain couples TRBV9 to TRBJ2-1; possible D gene TRBD2, 6 bases. The germline V and J ends were trimmed by 0 bases and 0 bases, with 7 bases remaining between them. The CDR3 is 15 amino acids. In germline, CDR1 is SGDLS, CDR2 YYNGEE. The DNA of the CDR3 is TGTGCCAGCAGCGTAGCTAGCGTCTCCTACAATGAGCAGTTCTTC. Residues: CASSVASVSYNEQFF.